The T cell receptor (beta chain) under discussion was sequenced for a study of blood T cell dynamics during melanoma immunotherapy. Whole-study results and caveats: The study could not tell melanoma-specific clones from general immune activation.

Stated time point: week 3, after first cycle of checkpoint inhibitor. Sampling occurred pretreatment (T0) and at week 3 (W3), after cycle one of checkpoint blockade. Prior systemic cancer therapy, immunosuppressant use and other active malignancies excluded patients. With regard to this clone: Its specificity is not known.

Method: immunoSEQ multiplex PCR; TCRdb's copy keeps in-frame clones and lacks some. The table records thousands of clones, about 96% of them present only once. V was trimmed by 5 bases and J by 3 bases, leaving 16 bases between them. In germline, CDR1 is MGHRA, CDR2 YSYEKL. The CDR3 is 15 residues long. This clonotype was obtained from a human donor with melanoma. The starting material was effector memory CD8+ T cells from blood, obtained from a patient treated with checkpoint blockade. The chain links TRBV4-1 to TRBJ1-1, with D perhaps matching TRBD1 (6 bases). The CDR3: CASSGPGEPYTEAFF. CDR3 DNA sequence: TGCGCCAGCAGCGGACCAGGGGAGCCATACACTGAAGCTTTCTTT.